The next 32 T cell receptor beta chains were all read from a single sample in a study of CD8 T cells in ankylosing spondylitis. One entry per CDR3 protein results from TCRdb running MiXCR on the 5' RACE reads. The sample consists of approximately 140,000 distinct CDR3 sequences, about a tenth of them appearing once. The sample was blood, either unsorted or a sorted T cell fraction (not recorded which). The receptors derive from a male donor with ankylosing spondylitis or in good health (not recorded which).

In its sample, this clonotype was seen many times. The chain recombines TRBV4-1 with TRBJ2-1, with TRBD2 identical over 10 bases. The CDR3 has 16 residues. V shed 3 bases, J shed 6 bases, and the junction held 8 bases outside the gene matches. Germline V CDR1 and CDR2: MGHRA, YSYEKL. As DNA, the CDR3 is TGCGCCAGCAGCCACGCACTAGCGGGGTTTCGCAATGAGCAGTTCTTC. Amino acid sequence: CASSHALAGFRNEQFF.

This clonotype was detected only a few times. The chain is built from TRBV12-3 or TRBV12-4 and TRBJ2-7; tentatively, D is TRBD1 or TRBD2 (5 bases each). With 5 bases removed from V and 5 bases from J, the gap between germline ends came to 16 bases. The CDR3 loop spans 14 amino acids. In DNA form, the CDR3 reads TGTGCCAGCAGTCGTCCGAGGGGTATAAACGAGCAGTACTTC. This encodes CASSRPRGINEQYF.

This clonotype was recorded many times. The V and J genes are TRBV5-1 and TRBJ2-1; D could derive from TRBD1 or TRBD2 (5 bases each). The CDR3 is 13 amino acids. Trimming took 1 base from V and 7 from J, leaving 9 bases between them. CDR1 and CDR2 from the germline V gene are SGHRS and YFSETQ. The CDR3 here is CASSLSWGNEQFF. The CDR3 nucleotides are TGCGCCAGCAGCTTGAGCTGGGGGAATGAGCAGTTCTTC.

Notes on this clonotype: Given a much more abundant clone one base away, this may be a read error. The gene calls are TRBV20-1 and TRBJ2-2; D is perhaps TRBD2 (5 bases). Looked up from germline, CDR1 is DFQATT and CDR2 is SNEGSKA (reference sequence). The CDR3 runs 15 residues. Trimming removed 1 base at V and 3 bases at J, with 12 bases between. The CDR3 reads CSARAPRGYTGELFF. CDR3 coding DNA: TGCAGTGCTAGAGCGCCCCGGGGATACACCGGGGAGCTGTTTTTT.

The chain combines TRBV29-1 with TRBJ2-7, with 9 positions matching TRBD1. This CDR3 spans 13 amino acids. CDR1 and CDR2 from the germline V gene are SQVTM and ANQGSEA. The J segment lost 4 bases and the V segment lost 4 bases, leaving 5 bases of the junction unmatched. CDR3 nucleotide sequence: TGCAGCGTTGTTACAGGGGGCGAGTACGAGCAGTACTTC. Encoded protein: CSVVTGGEYEQYF.

This clonotype was recorded many times. V and J are TRBV20-1 and TRBJ2-7; the D is unclear. Looked up from germline, CDR1 is DFQATT and CDR2 is SNEGSKA (reference sequence). V was shortened by 0 bases and J by 2 bases, with 14 bases between the two germline ends. This CDR3 region has 15 residues. The CDR3 nucleotides are TGCAGTGCTAGAGATTTTAGATTATCCCCCTACGAGCAGTACTTC. This sequence encodes CSARDFRLSPYEQYF.

This clonotype was detected ten times or more. The chain is built from TRBV2 and TRBJ2-1; D is possibly TRBD1 (5 bases). Germline CDR1 reads SNHLY; CDR2 reads FYNNEI. This CDR3 spans 13 amino acids. With 5 bases removed from V and 9 bases from J, the gap between germline ends came to 14 bases. CDR3 loop: CASSFPPRVEQFF. For the CDR3, the DNA is TGTGCCAGCAGTTTTCCCCCCAGGGTTGAGCAGTTCTTC.

This clonotype came up many times. The gene calls are TRBV20-1 and TRBJ2-5, with unresolved D. Trimming removed 0 bases at V and 3 bases at J, with 14 bases between. Germline-derived CDR1 and CDR2 are DFQATT and SNEGSKA (reference sequence). This CDR3 region has 15 residues. CDR3 in DNA: TGCAGTGCTAGAGAGCGTCGAAACTTGGAAGAGACCCAGTACTTC. It codes for CSARERRNLEETQYF.

In this sample, this clonotype turned up many times. The rearrangement uses TRBV19 and TRBJ2-1; D is undetermined. The CDR3 spans 11 residues. CDR1 LNHDA and CDR2 SQIVND come from the germline V gene (reference sequence). V was cut by 2 bases and J by 8 bases, with 4 bases left in between. The CDR3 DNA is TGTGCCAGTAGTATATCTGATGAGCAGTTCTTC. The encoded protein is CASSISDEQFF.

This clonotype ranks as medium-sized. The V gene is TRBV12-3 or TRBV12-4, the J gene TRBJ2-1; D is uncertain. V was pared by 3 bases and J by 1 base, with 7 bases between. The CDR3 runs to 14 residues. The CDR3 DNA sequence: TGTGCCAGCAGTTTCAGCGATTCCTACAATGAGCAGTTCTTC. This encodes CASSFSDSYNEQFF.

This clonotype was seen repeatedly, ten times or more. The CDR3 reads CASSLVGLGPYNEQFF. The CDR3 coding sequence is TGTGCCAGCAGCTTAGTGGGACTAGGTCCCTACAATGAGCAGTTCTTC. The chain joins TRBV7-9 to TRBJ2-1, with 8 bases identical to TRBD2. V shed 1 base and J 2 bases; nucleotides not matched to a gene: 4. The CDR3 runs 16 residues. Germline V CDR1 and CDR2: SEHNR, FQNEAQ (reference sequence). Looking up the rest from reference TRBV7-9 and TRBJ2-1 gives the full variable domain: DTGVSQNPRHKITKRGQNVTFRCDPISEHNRLYWYRQTLGQGPEFLTYFQNEAQLEKSRLLSDRFSAERPKGSFSTLEIQRTEQGDSAMYLCASSLVGLGPYNEQFFGPGTRLTVL.

Many counts were recorded for this clonotype. CDR3 sequence: CSASFVQETQYF. Written as DNA, the CDR3 is TGCAGTGCTAGTTTCGTACAAGAGACCCAGTACTTC. J is TRBJ2-5 and V is TRBV20-1; D gene uncertain. Germline assignment: CDR1 DFQATT and CDR2 SNEGSKA (reference sequence). The CDR3 loop spans 12 amino acids. V lost 3 bases and J lost 2, with 7 bases in between.

The chain combines TRBV21-1 with TRBJ1-5; the table's D call, TRBD1, was not checked against the DNA. TRBV21-1 is designated a pseudogene. The CDR3 spans 17 residues. The CDR3 protein is CASSKIRDRGINQPQHF. In DNA, the CDR3 is TGTGCCAGCAGCAAAATCCGGGACAGGGGGATCAATCAGCCCCAGCATTTT.

This clonotype was observed many times. The rearrangement uses TRBV20-1 and TRBJ2-7, with a weak D call TRBD1 (6 bases). CDR1 is DFQATT, CDR2 SNEGSKA, per germline (reference sequence). The V end was cut by 1 base, the J end by 5 bases, with 15 bases between. The CDR3 is 14 residues long. The CDR3, as DNA: TGCAGTGCTAGAGCCCCCGCAGGGGTTAACGAGCAGTACTTC. Its translation is CSARAPAGVNEQYF.

CDR3 in DNA: TGTGCCAGCAGCCGGACTAGCGACACCTACGAGCAGTACTTC. Its protein is CASSRTSDTYEQYF. V gene TRBV11-3 combines with J gene TRBJ2-7; 9 bases align to TRBD2. The trim removed 5 bases at V and 2 bases at J, leaving 4 bases unmatched. The CDR3 covers 14 residues. Germline CDR1 and CDR2: SGHNT and YENEEA.

This clonotype was seen many times. The CDR3 spells CASSLGYRVYEQYF. CDR3 DNA sequence: TGTGCCAGCAGCTTGGGCTACAGGGTTTACGAGCAGTACTTC. The rearrangement links TRBV7-2 to TRBJ2-7; possibly TRBD1 for D (6 bases). The germline gives CDR1 SGHTA, CDR2 FQGNSA. This CDR3 has 14 amino acids. The ends were cut back, 3 bases at V and 4 bases at J, with 13 bases in the middle.

In this sample, this clonotype turned up a few times. The chain uses TRBV27 and TRBJ2-7; 14 nucleotides line up with TRBD2. In germline, CDR1 is MNHEY, CDR2 SMNVEV (reference sequence). Trimming took 6 bases from V and 2 from J; bases not matched to a gene: 3. This CDR3 is built from 15 residues. This chain's CDR3 is CASRGLAGGTYEQYF. The CDR3 nucleotides are TGTGCCAGCAGAGGACTAGCGGGAGGTACCTACGAGCAGTACTTC.

On this clonotype itself: A much more abundant neighbour one base away suggests this may be a read error. The chain recombines TRBV29-1 with TRBJ2-3, with TRBD2 identical over 10 bases. The junction had 8 bases not matched to a gene; V was cut back by 7 bases and J by 4 bases. The CDR3 covers 14 residues. Germline lookup yields CDR1 SQVTM and CDR2 ANQGSEA. In nucleotides, the CDR3 is TGCAGCGCTCACCCTAGCGGGAGCCCAGATACGCAGTATTTT. It specifies CSAHPSGSPDTQYF.

This clonotype has ten or more counts. J is TRBJ2-1 and V is TRBV29-1; possibly TRBD1 or TRBD2 for D (5 bases each). V was pared by 6 bases and J by 7 bases, with 22 bases between. CDR1 and CDR2 from the germline V gene are SQVTM and ANQGSEA. The CDR3 covers 15 residues. In DNA form, the CDR3 reads TGCAGCGTGAAGGGCCGACAGCGGCCCGTAAATGAGCAGTTCTTC. Translated, it gives CSVKGRQRPVNEQFF.

V and J are TRBV12-3 or TRBV12-4 and TRBJ2-1, with 16 bases that match TRBD2. The CDR3 sequence is 19 residues long. V was pared by 4 bases and J by 7 bases, with 13 bases of the junction left unmatched. The CDR3 DNA reads as TGTGCCAGCAGTTCGGGGCCGGGACTAGCGGGAGGGAGTTGGAATGAGCAGTTCTTC. Translation gives CASSSGPGLAGGSWNEQFF.

This clonotype was observed at least ten times. The V and J genes are TRBV7-9 and TRBJ2-1; unclear D gene. The CDR3 length is 15 residues. V lost 4 bases to trimming and J lost 0 bases, with 10 bases between them. Looked up from germline, CDR1 is SEHNR and CDR2 is FQNEAQ (reference sequence). This CDR3 reads CASSSTYSSYNEQFF. For the CDR3, the DNA is TGTGCCAGCAGCTCCACTTACAGCTCCTACAATGAGCAGTTCTTC.

This clonotype was counted at least ten times. The J gene is TRBJ2-1, the V gene TRBV7-2; 8 bases are a match to TRBD1. Per the germline V gene, CDR1 is SGHTA and CDR2 is FQGNSA. CDR3 length: 15 amino acids. The J segment lost 4 bases and the V segment lost 5 bases, leaving 7 bases of the junction unmatched. CDR3: CASSTTRTGYNEQFF. The DNA of the CDR3 is TGTGCCAGCAGCACCACAAGGACAGGGTACAATGAGCAGTTCTTC.

The rearrangement joins TRBV7-2 to TRBJ2-2, with D possibly matching TRBD1 (6 bases). Per germline, CDR1 SGHTA and CDR2 FQGNSA. This CDR3 comprises 16 residues. The V end lost 3 bases, the J end lost 0 bases, and 11 bases lay between the germline ends. The CDR3 loop is CASSFRGGTNTGELFF. In nucleotides, the CDR3 is TGTGCCAGCAGCTTCAGGGGTGGGACGAACACCGGGGAGCTGTTTTTT.

This clonotype was observed many times. The chain links TRBV12-3 or TRBV12-4 to TRBJ2-1; tentative D call: TRBD2 (6 bases). V shed 5 bases and J shed 8 bases, with 16 bases lying between them. This CDR3 has 14 amino acids. CDR3 DNA sequence: TGTGCCAGCAGTCAGGGACTCTCTCGCGATGAGCAGTTCTTC. Amino acid sequence: CASSQGLSRDEQFF.

This clonotype was detected ten times or more. This chain links TRBV29-1 with TRBJ2-5, with 10 bases lining up with TRBD1. The CDR3 is made up of 13 amino acids. The junction had 7 bases not matched to a gene; V was cut back by 7 bases and J by 5 bases. CDR1 and CDR2 from the germline V gene are SQVTM and ANQGSEA. The CDR3 reads CSARDRGGETQYF. In nucleotides, the CDR3 is TGCAGCGCAAGGGACAGGGGCGGCGAGACCCAGTACTTC.

The sample holds many counts of this clonotype. The gene calls are TRBV7-9 and TRBJ2-1, with 14 positions matching TRBD2. Germline loops: CDR1 SEHNR, CDR2 FQNEAQ (reference sequence). The CDR3 sequence is 15 residues long. Trimming removed 5 bases from V and 8 bases from J; junction bases left unmatched: 5. The DNA of the CDR3 is TGTGCCAGCAGCCCCTGGACTAGCGGGAGGCATGAGCAGTTCTTC. Amino acid sequence: CASSPWTSGRHEQFF.

This clonotype was picked up many times. The chain recombines TRBV12-3 or TRBV12-4 with TRBJ1-2; maybe TRBD1 (5 bases). CDR3 length: 14 amino acids. V was cut by 6 bases and J by 4 bases, with 15 bases left in between. This chain's CDR3 is CASSPKTEIYGYTF. CDR3 in DNA: TGTGCCAGCAGCCCCAAGACAGAAATCTATGGCTACACCTTC.

This clonotype was recorded at least ten times. V is TRBV5-1 and J is TRBJ2-7, with TRBD1 identical over 7 bases. Germline V CDR1 and CDR2: SGHRS, YFSETQ. V dropped 3 bases and J dropped 6; count of bases not matched to a gene: 9. This CDR3 spans 14 amino acids. The CDR3, as DNA: TGCGCCAGCAGCTGGGACAGCGAAATCGGCGAGCAGTACTTC. Protein: CASSWDSEIGEQYF.

This clonotype has just one count. The V and J genes are TRBV18 and TRBJ2-7; 10 bases are a match to TRBD1. The CDR3 contains 15 residues. V dropped 3 bases and J dropped 6; count of bases not matched to a gene: 8. The germline V gene has CDR1 KGHSH and CDR2 LQKENI. The CDR3 protein is CASSPQTGGTLEQYF. The CDR3 DNA reads TGTGCCAGCTCACCCCAGACAGGGGGCACGCTCGAGCAGTACTTC.

This chain links TRBV7-2 with TRBJ2-7; D is perhaps TRBD2 (6 bases). This CDR3 comprises 16 residues. Deletions cut 3 bases from V and 3 bases from J, with 18 bases between. In germline, CDR1 is SGHTA, CDR2 FQGNSA. CDR3 region: CASSFHGGALVYEQYF. CDR3 nucleotide sequence: TGTGCCAGCAGCTTTCACGGCGGGGCCCTTGTCTACGAGCAGTACTTC. Drawing the rest from reference TRBV7-2 and TRBJ2-7, the complete variable domain is GAGVSQSPSNKVTEKGKDVELRCDPISGHTALYWYRQSLGQGLEFLIYFQGNSAPDKSGLPSDRFSAERTGGSVSTLTIQRTQQEDSAVYLCASSFHGGALVYEQYFGPGTRLTVT.

This clonotype was recorded many times. The genes are TRBV4-3 and TRBJ2-5, with 8 bases identical to TRBD2. The CDR3 runs to 13 residues. Germline V gene data show CDR1 as LGHNA and CDR2 as YSLEER. V was pared by 3 bases and J by 5 bases, with 2 bases of the junction left unmatched. The CDR3 is CASSQGLGETQYF. For the CDR3, the DNA is TGCGCCAGCAGCCAGGGACTAGGGGAGACCCAGTACTTC.

This clonotype was recorded many times. The chain uses TRBV27 and TRBJ2-2; TRBD2 matches at 11 bases. V shed 5 bases, J shed 0 bases, and the junction held 8 bases outside the gene matches. Germline values: CDR1 MNHEY, CDR2 SMNVEV (reference sequence). The CDR3 is made up of 18 amino acids. CDR3 DNA: TGTGCCAGCAGTCAAAGGACTAGCGGGCGATCGAACACCGGGGAGCTGTTTTTT. It specifies CASSQRTSGRSNTGELFF.